This is a list of T cell receptor beta chains from one sample in a study of cytomegalovirus exposure and HLA in healthy donors. Only in-frame clones appear in the TCRdb table, and some are missing; sequencing was by immunoSEQ multiplex PCR. The sample includes roughly 170,000 clones, about four fifths of them seen just once. Material for sequencing was PBMCs. The receptors were sampled from a man aged 18-30 years in good health and CMV-seronegative. The CDR3 runs from the conserved cysteine through the conserved F or W. The D gene is left open where the match is weak. Size is omitted from some rows. Given values are once, few, many or a class for expanded clones.

DNA	CDR3	size	D	V	J
TGTGCCAGCAGCTTATCGGGGGACAGGGAAAAACTGTTTTTT	CASSLSGDREKLFF	few	TRBD1	TRBV5-6	TRBJ1-4
TGTGCCAGCAGCCCCCTCCCAGACAGGGGCTCTGGCTACACCTTC	CASSPLPDRGSGYTF	.	TRBD1	TRBV5-4	TRBJ1-2
TGTGCCAGCAGTTCGGGACTAGCCTCCTACGAGCAGTACTTC	CASSSGLASYEQYF	.	TRBD2	TRBV27	TRBJ2-7
TGTGCCAGCAGCACGACCCGTGGGACTAGCGTTTTCAATGAGCAGTTCTTC	CASSTTRGTSVFNEQFF	once	TRBD2	TRBV7-9	TRBJ2-1
TGTGCCAGCAGGCGCCCCGGGACTTATCGGGAAAAACTGTTTTTT	CASRRPGTYREKLFF	.	.	TRBV5-8	TRBJ1-4
TGTGCCAGCAACCCCTTACCAGGACTTACTGACTATGGCTACACCTTC	CASNPLPGLTDYGYTF	.	.	TRBV14	TRBJ1-2
TGCGCCAGCAGCTTGGAACTAGCGACTCGAAACACCGGGGAGCTGTTTTTT	CASSLELATRNTGELFF	.	TRBD2	TRBV5-1	TRBJ2-2
TGTGCCAGCACCAGAAGACAGGGGATCGGAGGCTACACCTTC	CASTRRQGIGGYTF	once	TRBD1	TRBV27	TRBJ1-2
TGTGCCAGCAGCTTAGATTCGGGGGATGAAGCTTTCTTT	CASSLDSGDEAFF	.	.	TRBV11-3	TRBJ1-1
TGTGCCAGCAGCGTGGGAGTGGCCAGGCAGCCCCAGCATTTT	CASSVGVARQPQHF	.	.	TRBV9	TRBJ1-5